The rows below give T cell receptor beta chains drawn from one sample of a study of neoadjuvant anti-PD-1 for oral cavity cancer. Some clones are missing from TCRdb's copy, which holds only in-frame ones; the method was immunoSEQ multiplex PCR. The sample yields about 8,400 clones, less than 75% seen once. Here the sequenced sample was PBMCs, taken after nivolumab (anti-PD-1) treatment. The receptors originated from a person aged 40 to 85 with oral cavity squamous cell carcinoma. CDR3s include the opening cysteine and the closing phenylalanine or tryptophan. The D gene is left open where the match is weak. Size is omitted from some rows. Given values are once, few, many or a class for expanded clones.

>TRBV5-1|.|TRBJ2-7|.
TGCGCCAGCAGCTCGGGGCGGGGGCCCCGACCATCCTACGAGCAGTACTTC
CASSSGRGPRPSYEQYF
>TRBV30|TRBD1|TRBJ1-6|.
TGTGCCTGGAGCATGGGACAGGATAATTCACCCCTCCACTTT
CAWSMGQDNSPLHF
>TRBV7-8|.|TRBJ1-1|.
TGTGCCAGCAGCTTCCCAGGGGTGGGAGCTTTCTTT
CASSFPGVGAFF
>TRBV6-5|TRBD2|TRBJ2-1|.
TGTGCCAGCAGTCCTAGCGGGGAGCGGAATGAGCAGTTCTTC
CASSPSGERNEQFF
>TRBV16|.|TRBJ2-7|few
TGTGCCAGCAGCCAATTGGGCCTTCGCGACAGTTCCTACGAGCAGTACTTC
CASSQLGLRDSSYEQYF
>TRBV4-3|.|TRBJ2-3|.
TGCGCCAGCAGCCAAGATCGGGGCGGGGGCCTCGGTAGCACAGATACGCAGTATTTT
CASSQDRGGGLGSTDTQYF
>TRBV30|.|TRBJ1-1|.
TGTGCCTGGAGTCCAGGGGCGTCTGAAGCTTTCTTT
CAWSPGASEAFF
>TRBV7-2|.|TRBJ1-2|.
.
CASFGPGGGYGYTF
>TRBV5-1|.|TRBJ2-6|.
TGCGCCAGCAGCGTCTCCGGGACTGGCTCTGGGGCCAACGTCCTGACTTTC
CASSVSGTGSGANVLTF
>TRBV18|TRBD2|TRBJ2-3|few
TGTGCCAGCTCCGGGACTAACACAGATACGCAGTATTTT
CASSGTNTDTQYF
>TRBV6-1|.|TRBJ1-3|few
TGTGCCAGCGGAAGGATGGGGAGCTCTGGAAACACCATATATTTT
CASGRMGSSGNTIYF
>TRBV29-1|.|TRBJ1-1|.
TGCAGCGTTGCCCTCGGGGGGGAAGGGTTAGCTGAAGCTTTCTTT
CSVALGGEGLAEAFF
>TRBV7-2|TRBD1|TRBJ1-1|once
TGTGCCAGCAGCTTAGTGGGGACAGGGGGCATGAACACTGAAGCTTTCTTT
CASSLVGTGGMNTEAFF
>TRBV19|TRBD2|TRBJ2-1|.
TGTGCCAGTAGTATCGCTAGCGGGGCGGTGAACAATGAGCAGTTCTTC
CASSIASGAVNNEQFF
>TRBV7-2|.|TRBJ1-1|.
TGTGCCAGCAGCCCCCCCGGGACTCAACGGGGAGCTTTCTTT
CASSPPGTQRGAFF
>TRBV10-3|TRBD1|TRBJ1-2|few
TGTGCCATCAGTGAGTGGGACAGGGTGTATGGCTACACCTTC
CAISEWDRVYGYTF
>TRBV4-1|.|TRBJ1-1|few
TGCGCCAGCAGCCACCCAGGACGGTGGAACACTGAAGCTTTCTTT
CASSHPGRWNTEAFF
>TRBV2|TRBD1|TRBJ2-3|.
TGTGCCAGCACTGCACAGGGGACAGATACGCAGTATTTT
CASTAQGTDTQYF
>TRBV9|.|TRBJ1-2|few
TGTGCCAGCAGCGTAGGGACGGGGCACTATGGCTACACCTTC
CASSVGTGHYGYTF
>TRBV18|.|TRBJ1-4|.
TGTGCCAGCTCACCATCGGGTACAGGTGCAACTAATGAAAAACTGTTTTTT
CASSPSGTGATNEKLFF
>TRBV13|TRBD2|TRBJ2-7|.
TGTGCCAGCAGCCCACGGGAGGGTACCTACGAGCAGTACTTC
CASSPREGTYEQYF
>TRBV27|.|TRBJ2-7|.
TGTGCCAGCAGTTTATTAGGCCGACAAAACCGCTACGAGCAGTACTTC
CASSLLGRQNRYEQYF